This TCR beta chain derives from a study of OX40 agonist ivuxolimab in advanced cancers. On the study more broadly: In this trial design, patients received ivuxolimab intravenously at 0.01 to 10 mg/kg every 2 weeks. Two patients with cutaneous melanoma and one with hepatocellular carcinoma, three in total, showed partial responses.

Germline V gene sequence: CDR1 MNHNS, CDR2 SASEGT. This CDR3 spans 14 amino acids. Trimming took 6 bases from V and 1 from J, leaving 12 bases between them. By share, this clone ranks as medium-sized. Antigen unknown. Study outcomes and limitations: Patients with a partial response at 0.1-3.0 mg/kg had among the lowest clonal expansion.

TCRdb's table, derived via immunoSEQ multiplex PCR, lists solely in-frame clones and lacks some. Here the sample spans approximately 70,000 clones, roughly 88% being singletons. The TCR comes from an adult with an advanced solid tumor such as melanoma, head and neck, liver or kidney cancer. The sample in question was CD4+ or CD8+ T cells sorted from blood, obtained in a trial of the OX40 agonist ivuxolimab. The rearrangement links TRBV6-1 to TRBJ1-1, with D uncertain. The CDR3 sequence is CASRVERENTEAFF. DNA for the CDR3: TGTGCCAGCAGGGTGGAGAGGGAGAACACTGAAGCTTTCTTT.